The rows below give T cell receptor beta chains drawn from one sample of a study of neurological immune-mediated disorders. TCRdb itself ran the 5' RACE reads through MiXCR, one entry per CDR3 protein. This sample carries tens of thousands of distinct CDR3 sequences, around 9.6% of them seen once, and the ten largest clones take more than 9%. The source material was PBMCs. The receptor source for this set is a man aged 25 to 40 in good health. CDR3s include the opening cysteine and the closing phenylalanine or tryptophan. D genes are given only for firm matches. Clone size is stated in some rows and not others, as once, few, many or a class when expanded.

abundance	v_gene	d_gene	j_gene	CDR3aa	CDR3nt
many	TRBV12-3/TRBV12-4	-	TRBJ1-5	CASLGGRDISNQPQHF	TGTGCCAGCTTGGGGGGCAGAGACATTAGCAATCAGCCCCAGCATTTT
many	TRBV27	TRBD2	TRBJ2-7	CASRQVAGASYEQYF	TGTGCCAGCAGACAAGTAGCGGGAGCATCCTACGAGCAGTACTTC
many	TRBV3-1	TRBD2	TRBJ2-1	CASSQGGDYYNEQFF	TGTGCCAGCAGCCAAGGTGGGGACTACTACAATGAGCAGTTCTTC
many	TRBV6-4	-	TRBJ1-1	CASSEQEGTEAFF	TGTGCCAGCAGTGAACAGGAGGGGACTGAAGCTTTCTTT
-	TRBV20-1	-	TRBJ1-4	CSAITSGTAGEKLFF	TGCAGTGCTATCACATCCGGGACGGCGGGCGAAAAACTGTTTTTT
many	TRBV6-6	-	TRBJ1-5	CASSPMWGQGNSNQPQHF	TGTGCCAGCAGTCCCATGTGGGGACAAGGTAATAGCAATCAGCCCCAGCATTTT
many	TRBV20-1	-	TRBJ2-3	CSAGTSTDTQYF	TGCAGTGCCGGGACTAGCACAGATACGCAGTATTTT
many	TRBV7-9	-	TRBJ1-1	CASSLAVRTDTEAFF	TGTGCCAGCAGCTTAGCAGTTCGCACAGACACTGAAGCTTTCTTT
many	TRBV7-2	-	TRBJ2-1	CASSYRSAQVGNEQFF	TGTGCCAGCAGCTATAGAAGCGCTCAGGTAGGGAATGAGCAGTTCTTC
many	TRBV20-1	-	TRBJ1-4	CSASQTNEKLFF	TGCAGTGCTTCCCAGACCAATGAAAAACTGTTTTTT
many	TRBV2	-	TRBJ2-6	CASSDGDYIPVSGANVLTF	TGTGCCAGCAGTGACGGCGACTACATTCCGGTCTCTGGGGCCAACGTCCTGACTTTC
many	TRBV4-2	TRBD2	TRBJ2-7	CASSGLGLAGGYEQYF	TGTGCCAGCAGCGGACTTGGACTAGCGGGAGGGTACGAGCAGTACTTC
many	TRBV5-1	-	TRBJ1-5	CASRGRNSNQPQHF	TGCGCCAGCAGAGGACGAAATAGCAATCAGCCCCAGCATTTT
many	TRBV10-3	-	TRBJ2-3	CAISEPRQPLGPYF	TGTGCCATCAGTGAGCCGAGACAGCCCCTCGGACCTTATTTT
many	TRBV14	TRBD1	TRBJ2-3	CASSLRQGKSDTQYF	TGTGCCAGCAGCCTACGACAGGGAAAATCAGATACGCAGTATTTT
many	TRBV9	TRBD2	TRBJ2-3	CASSERDAASTQYF	TGTGCCAGCAGCGAGCGGGACGCCGCAAGCACGCAGTATTTT